This T cell receptor (beta chain) was found in a study of shared clonotypes between healthy human individuals. Study at large: Per-donor plates numbered three CD4 naive, three CD4 memory, two CD8 naive and one CD8 memory. Whole-study results and caveats: Relative to clonotypes present in all four donors, those not shared had lower generation probabilities. Sorted-subset sequencing was shown by rarefaction to be incomplete despite large depth.

V was trimmed by 4 bases and J by 5 bases, leaving 10 bases between them. Germline V gene lookup returns CDR1 SGHRS and CDR2 YFSETQ. The CDR3 is made up of 13 amino acids. TCRdb's copy holds only in-frame clones and misses some; the assay was immunoSEQ multiplex PCR. The data hold around 1,100,000 clones, with roughly 77% observed a single time. Every donor, a Caucasian adult, lived in Nashville, Tennessee. This clone was detected once. The antigen is unknown. This clonotype was obtained from a man younger than 35 in good health. Some clones in this sample may be carry-over from other donors' samples. Sequences were obtained from memory CD4+ T cells from PBMCs. Subset of the sample: CD45RA-negative fraction. V usage is TRBV5-1 and J usage is TRBJ2-1, with unresolved D. The CDR3 spells CASSLFGDNEQFF. DNA of the CDR3: TGCGCCAGCAGCCTCTTTGGGGACAATGAGCAGTTCTTC. The variable domain in full, with the rest retrieved from reference TRBV5-1 and TRBJ2-1, is KAGVTQTPRYLIKTRGQQVTLSCSPISGHRSVSWYQQTPGQGLQFLFEYFSETQRNKGNFPGRFSGRQFSNSRSEMNVSTLELGDSALYLCASSLFGDNEQFFGPGTRLTVL.